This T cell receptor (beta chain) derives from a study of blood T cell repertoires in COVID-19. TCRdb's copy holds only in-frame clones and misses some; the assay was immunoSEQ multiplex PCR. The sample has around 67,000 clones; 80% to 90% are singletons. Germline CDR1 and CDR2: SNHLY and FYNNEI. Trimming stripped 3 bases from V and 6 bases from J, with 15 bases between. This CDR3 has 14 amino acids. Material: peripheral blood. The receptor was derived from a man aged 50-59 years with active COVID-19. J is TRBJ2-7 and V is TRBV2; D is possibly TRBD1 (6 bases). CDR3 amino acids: CASSDPGHRGEQYF. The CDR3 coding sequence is TGTGCCAGCAGTGATCCGGGACACAGAGGCGAGCAGTACTTC.